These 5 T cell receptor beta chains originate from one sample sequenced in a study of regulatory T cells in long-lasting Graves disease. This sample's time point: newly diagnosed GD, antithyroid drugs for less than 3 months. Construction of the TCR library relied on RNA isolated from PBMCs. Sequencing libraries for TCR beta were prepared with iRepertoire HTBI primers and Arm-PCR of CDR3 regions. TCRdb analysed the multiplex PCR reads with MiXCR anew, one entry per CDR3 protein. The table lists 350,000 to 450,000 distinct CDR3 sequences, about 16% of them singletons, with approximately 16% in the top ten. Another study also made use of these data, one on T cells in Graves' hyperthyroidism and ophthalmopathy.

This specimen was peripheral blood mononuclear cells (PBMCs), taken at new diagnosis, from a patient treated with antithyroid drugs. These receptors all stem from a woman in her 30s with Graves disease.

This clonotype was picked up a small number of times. The CDR3 region has the DNA TGTGCCAGCAGGCCTCTAGCGAGGATTCACAATGAGCAGTTCTTC. Amino acid sequence: CASRPLARIHNEQFF. The V call is TRBV27, the J call TRBJ2-1, with D perhaps TRBD2 (6 bases). The V gene lost 6 bases and the J gene lost 5 bases, with 17 bases spanning the gap. The CDR3 is 15 amino acids. CDR1 is MNHEY and CDR2 is SMNVEV in the germline V gene (reference sequence).

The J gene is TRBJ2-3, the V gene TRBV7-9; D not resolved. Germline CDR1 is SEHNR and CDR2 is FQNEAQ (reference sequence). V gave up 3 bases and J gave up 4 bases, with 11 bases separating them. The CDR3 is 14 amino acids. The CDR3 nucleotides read TGTGCCAGCAGCTTCGACCGCCTCTCAGATACGCAGTATTTT. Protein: CASSFDRLSDTQYF.

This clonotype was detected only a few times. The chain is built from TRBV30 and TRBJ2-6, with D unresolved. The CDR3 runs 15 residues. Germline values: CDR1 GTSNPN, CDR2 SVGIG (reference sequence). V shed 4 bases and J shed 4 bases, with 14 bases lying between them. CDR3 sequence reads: CAWTKASSGANVLTF. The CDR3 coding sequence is TGTGCCTGGACTAAGGCAAGTAGCGGGGCCAACGTCCTGACTTTC.

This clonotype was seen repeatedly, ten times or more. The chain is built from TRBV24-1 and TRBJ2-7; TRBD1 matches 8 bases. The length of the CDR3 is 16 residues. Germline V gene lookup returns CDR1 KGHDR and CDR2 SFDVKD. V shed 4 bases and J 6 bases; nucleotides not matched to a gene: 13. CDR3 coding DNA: TGTGCCACCAGTGACCGCAGGGGGCCGGAGAGGGGCGAGCAGTACTTC. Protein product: CATSDRRGPERGEQYF.

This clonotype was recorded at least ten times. Here the CDR3 reads CASSKGTGGNQPQHF. CDR3 DNA sequence: TGTGCCAGCAGCAAAGGGACAGGGGGAAATCAGCCCCAGCATTTT. This chain connects TRBV9 to TRBJ1-5, with TRBD1 matching 11 bases. Per germline, CDR1 SGDLS and CDR2 YYNGEE. The CDR3 is 15 residues long. Unmatched junction bases numbered 4, after V lost 4 bases and J lost 4 bases. Together with reference TRBV9 and TRBJ1-5, the CDR3 gives the full variable domain: DSGVTQTPKHLITATGQRVTLRCSPRSGDLSVYWYQQSLDQGLQFLIQYYNGEERAKGNILERFSAQQFPDLHSELNLSSLELGDSALYFCASSKGTGGNQPQHFGDGTRLSIL.